A selection of T cell receptor beta chains follows, all from one sample in a study of T cell responses to AZD1222 COVID-19 vaccine. Assay used: immunoSEQ multiplex PCR; TCRdb lists only in-frame clones, some missing. Of 130,000 or so clones listed, almost 85% are singletons. The sequencing used peripheral blood, collected 28 days after the second dose of the MenACWY control vaccine. The source is an adult who received the MenACWY meningococcal vaccine as a control. The CDR3 runs from the conserved cysteine through the conserved F or W. D genes are given only for firm matches. Size is omitted from some rows. Given values are once, few, many or a class for expanded clones.

j_gene,abundance,len,v_gene,d_gene,CDR3aa,CDR3nt
TRBJ2-1,once,14,TRBV10-3,TRBD2,CAISGGGGYNEQFF,TGTGCCATCAGTGGCGGGGGGGGTTACAATGAGCAGTTCTTC
TRBJ1-5,.,15,TRBV5-5,TRBD1,CASSFDRVQNQPQHF,TGTGCCAGCAGCTTCGACAGGGTCCAAAATCAGCCCCAGCATTTT
TRBJ1-2,.,14,TRBV5-6,.,CASSLWEGTHGYTF,TGTGCCAGCAGCTTGTGGGAGGGGACCCATGGCTACACCTTC
TRBJ1-6,.,17,TRBV3-1/TRBV3-2,.,CASSQDGAASGNSPLHF,TGTGCCAGCAGCCAAGACGGGGCCGCCTCGGGTAATTCACCCCTCCACTTT
TRBJ2-7,.,15,TRBV27,.,CASSYPGAETRAQYF,TGTGCCAGCAGTTATCCGGGGGCGGAAACAAGGGCGCAGTACTTC
TRBJ2-7,.,13,TRBV7-9,.,CASRSDRSYEQYF,TGTGCCAGCAGATCGGACCGATCCTACGAGCAGTACTTC
TRBJ1-2,.,12,TRBV2,.,CASSRGISSYTF,TGTGCCAGCAGCCGAGGCATATCCAGCTACACCTTC
TRBJ2-2,once,13,TRBV5-1,.,CASSQQGTGELFF,TGCGCCAGCAGCCAGCAGGGGACCGGGGAGCTGTTTTTT
TRBJ2-7,.,14,TRBV5-1,.,CASSADGVPYEQYF,TGCGCCAGCAGCGCGGACGGGGTCCCCTACGAGCAGTACTTC
TRBJ1-1,.,13,TRBV7-6,.,CASSLYGNTEAFF,TGTGCCAGCAGCTTATACGGGAACACTGAAGCTTTCTTT
TRBJ2-2,.,15,TRBV7-2,TRBD1,CASSRGQGGTGELFF,TGTGCCAGCAGCCGCGGACAGGGGGGAACCGGGGAGCTGTTTTTT
TRBJ1-2,.,16,TRBV5-5,TRBD1,CASSFSARGLDYGYTF,TGTGCCAGCAGCTTCTCCGCCAGGGGGCTTGACTATGGCTACACCTTC